The next 26 T cell receptor beta chains were all read from a single sample in a study of Ad26.COV2.S vaccination and SARS-CoV-2 variants. Measured with immunoSEQ multiplex PCR; TCRdb has only the in-frame clones, and not every one. The sample gives about 390,000 clones, approximately 92% of which show up once; more than 1.5% is in the top ten. Treatment meaning: roughly 20 received Ad26.COV2.S at low or high dose, single or two shots; 5 received placebo; per-sample allocation not given. Sample collection was performed on day 63 after the first vaccine or placebo injection. The sample here was peripheral blood, taken in a trial of Ad26.COV2.S vaccine versus placebo. The receptor source for this set is a person between 18 and 65 years old who received the Ad26.COV2.S COVID-19 vaccine or a placebo.

The chain couples TRBV7-2 to TRBJ1-2; a weak D match, TRBD1 (6 bases). Germline-derived CDR1 and CDR2 are SGHTA and FQGNSA. V lost 6 bases and J lost 8, with 16 bases in between. The CDR3 runs 13 residues. The DNA for the CDR3 is TGTGCCAGCAGTGTCGGGGGCCGTTGGGGCTACACCTTC. The encoded protein is CASSVGGRWGYTF. Full variable domain (outside the CDR3, taken from reference TRBV7-2 and TRBJ1-2): GAGVSQSPSNKVTEKGKDVELRCDPISGHTALYWYRQSLGQGLEFLIYFQGNSAPDKSGLPSDRFSAERTGGSVSTLTIQRTQQEDSAVYLCASSVGGRWGYTFGSGTRLTVV.

V and J are TRBV28 and TRBJ2-5, with D unclear. The CDR3 covers 14 residues. Trimming stripped 2 bases from V and 2 bases from J, with 9 bases between. Germline values: CDR1 MDHEN, CDR2 SYDVKM. The CDR3 nucleotides read TGTGCCAGCAGTTTACCCCTTCGGCAAGAGACCCAGTACTTC. Translation: CASSLPLRQETQYF.

About this clone itself: Being one base from a much bigger clone, this may be a read error. The chain couples TRBV7-9 to TRBJ1-1; D is ambiguous. Germline lookup yields CDR1 SEHNR and CDR2 FQNEAQ (reference sequence). This CDR3 is built from 12 residues. Trimming shortened V by 3 bases and J by 0 bases, and 2 bases separated the two germline ends. The CDR3 reads CASSFVNTEAFF. CDR3 coding DNA: TGTGCCAGCAGCTTTGTGAACACTGAAGCTTTCTTT.

The gene calls are TRBV9 and TRBJ1-4; D may be TRBD1 (6 bases). This CDR3 has 14 amino acids. Germline V CDR1 and CDR2: SGDLS, YYNGEE. V shed 6 bases and J shed 10 bases, with 19 bases lying between them. This chain's CDR3 is CASNHPSQGRKLFF. In DNA form, the CDR3 reads TGTGCCAGCAACCACCCTTCCCAGGGGCGAAAACTGTTTTTT.

The chain has TRBV2 and TRBJ1-5, with D uncertain. This CDR3 spans 17 amino acids. The germline V and J ends were trimmed by 3 bases and 1 base, with 16 bases remaining between them. Germline V gene lookup returns CDR1 SNHLY and CDR2 FYNNEI. The CDR3 reads CASSEFGPRRSNQPQHF. The CDR3 DNA follows: TGTGCCAGCAGTGAGTTCGGGCCTCGTCGAAGCAATCAGCCCCAGCATTTT.

V is TRBV30 and J is TRBJ1-2; the D is unclear. There are 12 residues in the CDR3. Looked up from germline, CDR1 is GTSNPN and CDR2 is SVGIG (reference sequence). V lost 4 bases, J lost 4 bases, and 10 bases lay in between. This chain's CDR3 is CAWTDGLYGYTF. The CDR3 DNA is TGTGCCTGGACAGACGGGCTCTATGGCTACACCTTC.

This clone was observed a single time. The chain links TRBV5-8 to TRBJ2-1; 9 bases line up with TRBD2. Trimming at V came to 0 bases and at J to 0 bases, leaving 7 bases not matched to a gene. The length of the CDR3 is 18 residues. Germline CDR1 and CDR2: SGHTS and YDEGEE. Here the CDR3 reads CASSLAISGGSSYNEQFF. In nucleotides, the CDR3 is TGTGCCAGCAGCTTGGCCATTAGCGGGGGCAGCTCCTACAATGAGCAGTTCTTC.

The rearrangement joins TRBV18 to TRBJ2-5; D remains unclear. This CDR3 is 15 amino acids long. Germline V gene data show CDR1 as KGHSH and CDR2 as LQKENI. Trimming stripped 2 bases from V and 5 bases from J, with 15 bases between. CDR3 nucleotide sequence: TGTGCCAGCTCACCAGGGGTAGTGACAATTGAGACCCAGTACTTC. Translation gives CASSPGVVTIETQYF.

A few counts support this clone. The gene calls are TRBV6-1 and TRBJ1-5; possible D gene TRBD1, 5 bases. Germline CDR1 is MNHNS and CDR2 is SASEGT. Trimming left V 3 bases short and J 6 bases short, with 9 bases between. CDR3 size: 13 residues. The CDR3 DNA sequence: TGTGCCAGCAGTGACAGGGAGGGTCAGCCCCAGCATTTT. The encoded protein is CASSDREGQPQHF.

The CDR3, as DNA: TGTGCCAGCAGTGGGTTCGGGACAGGGGTTGATGGCTACACCTTC. It is translated as CASSGFGTGVDGYTF. The V gene is TRBV27, the J gene TRBJ1-2, with TRBD1 matching 10 bases. Trimming cost V 5 bases and J 6 bases; bases outside gene matches: 9. The CDR3 consists of 15 residues. Per the germline V gene, CDR1 is MNHEY and CDR2 is SMNVEV (reference sequence).

The gene calls are TRBV7-2 and TRBJ1-2; 10 positions match TRBD1. The CDR3 contains 15 residues. The V gene end was trimmed by 1 base and the J gene end by 5 bases; junction bases not matched to a gene: 4. Germline CDR1 SGHTA, CDR2 FQGNSA. The CDR3 loop reads CASSLVRQGAYGYTF. The CDR3 DNA reads TGTGCCAGCAGCTTAGTTAGACAGGGGGCTTATGGCTACACCTTC.

The rearrangement uses TRBV4-1 and TRBJ2-1; no clear D gene. This CDR3 is built from 14 residues. Germline V CDR1 and CDR2: MGHRA, YSYEKL. V lost 4 bases and J 4 bases, leaving 11 bases between the germline ends. CDR3 coding DNA: TGCGCCAGCAGCCCCCCTCGCACTTACAATGAGCAGTTCTTC. It codes for CASSPPRTYNEQFF.

As concerns this clone: In the same sample, other DNA sequences code for this CDR3. The chain couples TRBV6-6 to TRBJ1-1, with no clear D. The V end was cut by 6 bases, the J end by 1 base, with 3 bases between. CDR1 is MNHNY and CDR2 is SVGAGI in the germline V gene (reference sequence). The CDR3 is made up of 11 amino acids. This chain's CDR3 is CASRANTEAFF. CDR3 in DNA: TGTGCCAGCAGAGCGAACACTGAAGCTTTCTTT.

CDR3 region: CASSHPWARASKETQYF. The CDR3 DNA is TGTGCCAGCAGCCACCCCTGGGCTCGCGCCAGCAAAGAGACCCAGTACTTC. V and J are TRBV6-2 or TRBV6-3 and TRBJ2-5; D call uncertain. There are 17 residues in the CDR3. Germline values: CDR1 MNHEY, CDR2 SVGEGT. The germline V and J ends were trimmed by 6 bases and 3 bases, with 23 bases remaining between them.

This clone came up once. The rearrangement uses TRBV14 and TRBJ1-2; D call uncertain. The V gene's germline CDR1 is SGHDN and CDR2 FVKESK. V lost 0 bases and J 5 bases, leaving 7 bases between the germline ends. The length of the CDR3 is 13 residues. Here the CDR3 DNA reads TGTGCCAGCAGCCAAGAGCTCGGATATGGCTACACCTTC. This codes for CASSQELGYGYTF. Filled out from reference TRBV14 and TRBJ1-2, the complete variable domain reads EAGVTQFPSHSVIEKGQTVTLRCDPISGHDNLYWYRRVMGKEIKFLLHFVKESKQDESGMPNNRFLAERTGGTYSTLKVQPAELEDSGVYFCASSQELGYGYTFGSGTRLTVV.

The chain's CDR3 is CAISGGLAPGVSTDTQYF. CDR3 nucleotides: TGTGCCATCAGTGGGGGACTAGCCCCCGGGGTAAGCACAGATACGCAGTATTTT. The J gene is TRBJ2-3, the V gene TRBV10-3; 9 nucleotides align to TRBD2. J lost 0 bases, V lost 4 bases, and 11 bases had no gene match. Germline V CDR1 and CDR2: ENHRY, SYGVKD. This CDR3 has 18 residues.

J is TRBJ2-5 and V is TRBV12-5; either TRBD1 or TRBD2 may fit D (5 bases each). CDR1 LGHNT and CDR2 FRNRAP come from the germline V gene. V lost 4 bases and J 2 bases, leaving 5 bases between the germline ends. This CDR3 is built from 12 residues. The CDR3 loop is CASGWGQETQYF. In DNA form, the CDR3 reads TGTGCTAGTGGTTGGGGGCAAGAGACCCAGTACTTC.

The rearrangement links TRBV6-5 to TRBJ1-2, with 9 positions matching TRBD1. This CDR3 has 15 amino acids. V trimming: 2 bases; J trimming: 4 bases; junction bases outside the gene matches: 5. Per germline, CDR1 MNHEY and CDR2 SVGAGI. CDR3 sequence reads: CASSYNRGRVYGYTF. The DNA for the CDR3 is TGTGCCAGCAGTTACAACAGGGGGCGGGTCTATGGCTACACCTTC.

CDR3 bases: TGCAGCGCTAGGACTAGCGGGGGCCTTACAGATACGCAGTATTTT. It encodes CSARTSGGLTDTQYF. J is TRBJ2-3 and V is TRBV29-1; 13 bases are a match to TRBD2. Losses at the gene ends were 7 bases for V and 3 bases for J; bases not matched to a gene: 7. Germline-derived CDR1 and CDR2 are SQVTM and ANQGSEA. This CDR3 region has 15 residues.

This clone was picked up one time. The V call is TRBV5-1, the J call TRBJ1-2; the match to TRBD1 covers 8 bases. Trimming took 0 bases from V and 4 from J; bases not matched to a gene: 2. This CDR3 is 14 amino acids long. Per the germline V gene, CDR1 is SGHRS and CDR2 is YFSETQ. The CDR3 coding sequence is TGCGCCAGCAGCTTGGAAGGGACAGGCTATGGCTACACCTTC. Protein product: CASSLEGTGYGYTF.

This sequence joins TRBV5-1 and TRBJ1-2; TRBD1 matches 9 bases. CDR1 and CDR2 from the germline V gene are SGHRS and YFSETQ. V trimming: 3 bases; J trimming: 8 bases; junction bases outside the gene matches: 5. This CDR3 comprises 13 residues. The CDR3 DNA sequence: TGCGCCAGCAGCTGGACAGGGGCGCCAGGCTACACCTTC. Its translation is CASSWTGAPGYTF. Full variable domain (outside the CDR3, taken from reference TRBV5-1 and TRBJ1-2): KAGVTQTPRYLIKTRGQQVTLSCSPISGHRSVSWYQQTPGQGLQFLFEYFSETQRNKGNFPGRFSGRQFSNSRSEMNVSTLELGDSALYLCASSWTGAPGYTFGSGTRLTVV.

V usage is TRBV6-5 and J usage is TRBJ1-1; a weak D match, TRBD1 (6 bases). CDR1 and CDR2 from the germline V gene are MNHEY and SVGAGI. The CDR3 loop spans 12 amino acids. Trimming shortened V by 5 bases and J by 4 bases, and 8 bases separated the two germline ends. The CDR3 nucleotides are TGTGCCAGCAGTACAGGGTTCACTGAAGCTTTCTTT. It is translated as CASSTGFTEAFF.

The chain couples TRBV6-5 to TRBJ1-2; D possibly corresponds to TRBD1 (5 bases). The CDR3 contains 13 residues. Germline assignment: CDR1 MNHEY and CDR2 SVGAGI. V was trimmed by 6 bases and J by 4 bases, leaving 12 bases between them. The CDR3 sequence is CASRGQMAYGYTF. The CDR3 nucleotides read TGTGCCAGCAGGGGGCAGATGGCCTATGGCTACACCTTC.

CDR3 loop: CASSPGLLSSYNEQFF. In nucleotides, the CDR3 is TGCGCCAGCAGCCCGGGGCTACTAAGCTCCTACAATGAGCAGTTCTTC. This chain links TRBV4-1 with TRBJ2-1; either TRBD1 or TRBD2 may supply D (5 bases each). The CDR3 has 16 amino acids. Between the trimmed V and J ends, which lost 4 bases and 0 bases, there was a span of 13 bases. Per germline, CDR1 MGHRA and CDR2 YSYEKL.

The chain employs TRBV9 and TRBJ2-2; 14 bases agree with TRBD2. J was trimmed by 5 bases and V by 4 bases; bases with no gene match: 10. The CDR3 has 18 amino acids. In germline, CDR1 is SGDLS, CDR2 YYNGEE. CDR3: CASSRSGTSGGLTGELFF. As DNA, the CDR3 is TGTGCCAGCAGCCGAAGCGGGACTAGCGGGGGCTTGACCGGGGAGCTGTTTTTT.

In its sample, this clone was seen once. The chain joins TRBV9 to TRBJ2-1, with TRBD2 identical over 15 bases. This CDR3 has 15 amino acids. With 3 bases clipped from V and 12 bases from J, the junction kept 7 bases outside the gene matches. Germline assignment: CDR1 SGDLS and CDR2 YYNGEE. Here the CDR3 reads CASSERTSGGATQFF. The CDR3, as DNA: TGTGCCAGCAGCGAAAGGACTAGCGGGGGGGCAACGCAGTTCTTC.